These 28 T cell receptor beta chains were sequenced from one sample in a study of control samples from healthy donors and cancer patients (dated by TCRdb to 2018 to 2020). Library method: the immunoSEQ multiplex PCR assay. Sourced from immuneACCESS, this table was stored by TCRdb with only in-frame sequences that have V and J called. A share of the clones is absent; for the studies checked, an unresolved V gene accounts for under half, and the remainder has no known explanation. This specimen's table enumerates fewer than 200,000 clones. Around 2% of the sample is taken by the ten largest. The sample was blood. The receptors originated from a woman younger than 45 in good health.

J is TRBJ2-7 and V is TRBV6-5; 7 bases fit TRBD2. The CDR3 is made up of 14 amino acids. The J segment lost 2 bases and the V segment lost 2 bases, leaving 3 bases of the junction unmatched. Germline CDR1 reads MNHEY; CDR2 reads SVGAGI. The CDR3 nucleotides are TGTGCCAGCAGTTACAATAGCGGGCCCTACGAGCAGTACTTC. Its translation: CASSYNSGPYEQYF.

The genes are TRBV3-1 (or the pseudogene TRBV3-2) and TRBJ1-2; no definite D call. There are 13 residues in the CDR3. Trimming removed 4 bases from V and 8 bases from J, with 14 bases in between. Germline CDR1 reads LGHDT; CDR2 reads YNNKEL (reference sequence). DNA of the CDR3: TGTGCCAGCAGCCCTCCGGGTATGAGGGGCTACACCTTC. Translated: CASSPPGMRGYTF.

CDR3 nucleotides: TGCAGCGTTGGATTGGAGGTGGGGACCCAGTACTTC. Translated, it gives CSVGLEVGTQYF. The chain links TRBV29-1 to TRBJ2-5; a weak D match, TRBD2 (5 bases). The germline V gene encodes CDR1 SQVTM and CDR2 ANQGSEA. CDR3 length: 12 amino acids. V lost 4 bases, J lost 7 bases, and 13 bases lay in between.

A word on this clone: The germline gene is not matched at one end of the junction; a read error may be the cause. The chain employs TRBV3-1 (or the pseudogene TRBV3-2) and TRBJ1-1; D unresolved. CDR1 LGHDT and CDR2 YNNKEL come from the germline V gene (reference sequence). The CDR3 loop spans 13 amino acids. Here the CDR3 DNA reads TGTGCCAGCAGCCACGAGACTACGGCGCTCCCTGAATTT. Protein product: CASSHETTALPEF.

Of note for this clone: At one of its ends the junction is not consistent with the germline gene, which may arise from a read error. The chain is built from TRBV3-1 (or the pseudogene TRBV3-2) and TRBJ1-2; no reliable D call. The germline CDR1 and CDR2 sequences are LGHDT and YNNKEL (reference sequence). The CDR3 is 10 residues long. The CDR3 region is CASSPRHLPF. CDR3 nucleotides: TGTGCCAGCAGCCCTCGACATTTACCCTTC.

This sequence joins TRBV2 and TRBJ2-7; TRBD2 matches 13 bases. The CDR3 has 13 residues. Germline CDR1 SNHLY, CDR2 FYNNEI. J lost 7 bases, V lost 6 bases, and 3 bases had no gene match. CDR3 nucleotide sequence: TGTGCCAGCAGCCCGGGACTAGCGGGGGAGCAGTACTTC. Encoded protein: CASSPGLAGEQYF.

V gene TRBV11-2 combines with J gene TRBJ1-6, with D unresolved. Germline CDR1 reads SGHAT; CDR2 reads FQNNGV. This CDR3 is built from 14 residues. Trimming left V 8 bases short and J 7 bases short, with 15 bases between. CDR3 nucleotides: TGTGCCAGCTCGGGCAACAGCCCCAATTCACCCCTCCACTTT. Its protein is CASSGNSPNSPLHF. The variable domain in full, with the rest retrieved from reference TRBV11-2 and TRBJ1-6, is EAGVAQSPRYKIIEKRQSVAFWCNPISGHATLYWYQQILGQGPKLLIQFQNNGVVDDSQLPKDRFSAERLKGVDSTLKIQPAKLEDSAVYLCASSGNSPNSPLHFGNGTRLTVT.

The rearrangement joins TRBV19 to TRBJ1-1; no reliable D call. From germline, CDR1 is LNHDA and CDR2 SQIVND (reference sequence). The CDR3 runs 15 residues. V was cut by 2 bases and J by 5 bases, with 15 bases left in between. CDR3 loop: CASSIPEALGTEAFF. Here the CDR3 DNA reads TGTGCCAGTAGTATACCCGAGGCACTGGGGACTGAAGCTTTCTTT.

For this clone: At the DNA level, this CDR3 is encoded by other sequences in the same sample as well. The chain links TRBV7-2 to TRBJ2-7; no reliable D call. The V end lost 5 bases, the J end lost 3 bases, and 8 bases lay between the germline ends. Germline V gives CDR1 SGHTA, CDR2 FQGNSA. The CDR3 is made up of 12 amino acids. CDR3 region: CASSPDLYEQYF. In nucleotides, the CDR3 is TGTGCCAGCAGCCCGGACCTCTACGAGCAGTACTTC.

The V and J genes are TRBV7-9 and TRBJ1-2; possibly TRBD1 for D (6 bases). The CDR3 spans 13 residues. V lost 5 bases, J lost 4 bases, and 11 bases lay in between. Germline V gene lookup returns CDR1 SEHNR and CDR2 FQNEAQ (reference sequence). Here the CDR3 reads CASSPQDSYGYTF. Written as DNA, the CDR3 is TGTGCCAGCAGCCCCCAGGACAGCTATGGCTACACCTTC.

DNA for the CDR3: TGCGCCAGCAGCTTGGGGACAGGGGAAGGACCCCTCCACTTT. Protein product: CASSLGTGEGPLHF. The J gene is TRBJ1-6, the V gene TRBV5-1, with TRBD1 matching 9 bases. Trimming removed 0 bases from V and 12 bases from J; junction bases left unmatched: 4. Per germline, CDR1 SGHRS and CDR2 YFSETQ. This CDR3 is built from 14 residues.

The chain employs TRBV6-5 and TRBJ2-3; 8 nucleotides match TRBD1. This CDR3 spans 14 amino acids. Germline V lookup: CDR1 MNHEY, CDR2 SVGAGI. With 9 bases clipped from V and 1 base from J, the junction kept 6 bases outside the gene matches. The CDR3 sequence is CASLRGQGTDTQYF. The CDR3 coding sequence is TGTGCCAGTTTACGGGGACAGGGCACAGATACGCAGTATTTT.

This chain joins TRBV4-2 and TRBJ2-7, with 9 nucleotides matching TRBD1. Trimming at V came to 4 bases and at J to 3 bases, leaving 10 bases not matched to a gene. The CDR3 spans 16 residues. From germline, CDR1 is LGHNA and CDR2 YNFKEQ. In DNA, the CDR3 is TGTGCCAGCAGCCCCCCCACTGGGACAGGGAACTACGAGCAGTACTTC. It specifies CASSPPTGTGNYEQYF.

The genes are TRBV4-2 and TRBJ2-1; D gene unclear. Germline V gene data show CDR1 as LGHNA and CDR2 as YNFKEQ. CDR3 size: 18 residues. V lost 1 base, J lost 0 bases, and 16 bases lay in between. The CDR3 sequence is CASSQGTVRLSSYNEQFF. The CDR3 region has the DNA TGTGCCAGCAGCCAAGGAACCGTCAGACTCAGCTCCTACAATGAGCAGTTCTTC.

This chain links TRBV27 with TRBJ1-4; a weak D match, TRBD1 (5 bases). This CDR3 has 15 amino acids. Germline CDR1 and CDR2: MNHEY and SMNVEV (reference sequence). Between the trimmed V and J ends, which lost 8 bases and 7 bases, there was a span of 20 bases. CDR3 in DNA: TGTGCCAGCCGTTCCTATGGGGACGGCCGTGAAAAACTGTTTTTT. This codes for CASRSYGDGREKLFF.

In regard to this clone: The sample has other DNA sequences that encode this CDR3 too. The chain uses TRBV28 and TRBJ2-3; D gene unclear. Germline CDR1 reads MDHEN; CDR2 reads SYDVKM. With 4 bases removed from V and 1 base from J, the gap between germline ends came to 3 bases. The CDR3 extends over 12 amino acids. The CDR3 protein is CASSSGTDTQYF. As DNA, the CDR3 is TGTGCCAGCAGTTCTGGCACAGATACGCAGTATTTT.

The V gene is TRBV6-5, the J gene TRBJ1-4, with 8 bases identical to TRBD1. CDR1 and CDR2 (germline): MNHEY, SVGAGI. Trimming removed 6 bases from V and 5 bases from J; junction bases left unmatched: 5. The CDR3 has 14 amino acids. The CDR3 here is CASRPTGGNEKLFF. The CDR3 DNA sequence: TGTGCCAGCAGGCCTACAGGGGGGAATGAAAAACTGTTTTTT.

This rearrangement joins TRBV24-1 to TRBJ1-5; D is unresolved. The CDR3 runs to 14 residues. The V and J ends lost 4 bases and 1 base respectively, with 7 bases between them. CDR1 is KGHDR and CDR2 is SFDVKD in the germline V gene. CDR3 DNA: TGTGCCACCAGTGAGCGGCGGAGCAATCAGCCCCAGCATTTT. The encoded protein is CATSERRSNQPQHF.

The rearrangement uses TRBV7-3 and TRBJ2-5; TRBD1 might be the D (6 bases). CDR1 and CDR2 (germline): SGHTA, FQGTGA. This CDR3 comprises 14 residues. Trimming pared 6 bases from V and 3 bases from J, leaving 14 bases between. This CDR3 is CASSQGRAKETQYF. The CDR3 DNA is TGTGCCAGCAGTCAGGGGCGGGCTAAAGAGACCCAGTACTTC.

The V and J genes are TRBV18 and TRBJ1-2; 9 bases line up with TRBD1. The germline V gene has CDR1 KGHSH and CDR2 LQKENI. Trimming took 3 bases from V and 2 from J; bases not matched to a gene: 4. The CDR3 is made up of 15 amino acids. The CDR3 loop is CASSPSGTGNYGYTF. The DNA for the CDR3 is TGTGCCAGCTCACCCTCCGGGACAGGGAACTATGGCTACACCTTC. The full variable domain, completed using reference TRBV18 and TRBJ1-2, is NAGVMQNPRHLVRRRGQEARLRCSPMKGHSHVYWYRQLPEEGLKFMVYLQKENIIDESGMPKERFSAEFPKEGPSILRIQQVVRGDSAAYFCASSPSGTGNYGYTFGSGTRLTVV.

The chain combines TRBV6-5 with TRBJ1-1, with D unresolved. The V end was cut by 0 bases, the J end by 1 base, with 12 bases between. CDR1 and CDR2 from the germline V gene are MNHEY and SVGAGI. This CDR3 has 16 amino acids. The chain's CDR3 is CASSYSIGPWNTEAFF. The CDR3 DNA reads TGTGCCAGCAGTTACTCGATAGGACCGTGGAACACTGAAGCTTTCTTT.

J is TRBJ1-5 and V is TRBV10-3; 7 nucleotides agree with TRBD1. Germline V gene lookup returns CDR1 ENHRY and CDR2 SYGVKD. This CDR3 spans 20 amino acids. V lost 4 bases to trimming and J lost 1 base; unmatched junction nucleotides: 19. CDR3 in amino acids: CAISGDESRQGRLSNQPQHF. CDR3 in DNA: TGTGCCATCAGTGGAGACGAGTCCCGACAGGGTCGATTAAGCAATCAGCCCCAGCATTTT.

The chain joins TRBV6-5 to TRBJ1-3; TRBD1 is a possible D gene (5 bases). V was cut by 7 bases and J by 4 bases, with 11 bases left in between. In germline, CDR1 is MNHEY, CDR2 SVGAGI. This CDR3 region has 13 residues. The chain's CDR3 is CASTPPGGNTIYF. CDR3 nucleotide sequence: TGTGCCAGCACCCCTCCAGGGGGAAACACCATATATTTT.

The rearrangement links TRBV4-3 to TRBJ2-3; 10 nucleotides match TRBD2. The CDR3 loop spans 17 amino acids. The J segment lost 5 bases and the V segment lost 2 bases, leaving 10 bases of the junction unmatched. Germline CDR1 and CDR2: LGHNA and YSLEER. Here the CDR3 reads CASSQLLAGVSGDTQYF. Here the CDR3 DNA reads TGCGCCAGCAGCCAACTTCTAGCGGGGGTGAGTGGAGATACGCAGTATTTT.

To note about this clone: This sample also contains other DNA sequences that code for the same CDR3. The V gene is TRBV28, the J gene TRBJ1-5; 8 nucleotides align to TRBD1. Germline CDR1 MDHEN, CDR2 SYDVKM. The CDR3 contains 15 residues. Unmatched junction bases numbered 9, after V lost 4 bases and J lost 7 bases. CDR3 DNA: TGTGCCAGCAGTTGGGATACAGGGGGGGGGCAGCCCCAGCATTTT. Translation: CASSWDTGGGQPQHF.

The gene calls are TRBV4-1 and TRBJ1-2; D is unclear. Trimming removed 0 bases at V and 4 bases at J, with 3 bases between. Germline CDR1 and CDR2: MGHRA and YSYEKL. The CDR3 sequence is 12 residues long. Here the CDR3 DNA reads TGCGCCAGCAGCCAAGATCGCTATGGCTACACCTTC. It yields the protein CASSQDRYGYTF.

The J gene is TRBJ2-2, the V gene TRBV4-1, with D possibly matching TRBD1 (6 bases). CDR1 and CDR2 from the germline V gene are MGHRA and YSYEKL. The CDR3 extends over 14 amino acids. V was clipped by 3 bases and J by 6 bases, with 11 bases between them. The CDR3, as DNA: TGCGCCAGCAGCCATCATACAGGGTCCGGGGAGCTGTTTTTT. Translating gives CASSHHTGSGELFF.

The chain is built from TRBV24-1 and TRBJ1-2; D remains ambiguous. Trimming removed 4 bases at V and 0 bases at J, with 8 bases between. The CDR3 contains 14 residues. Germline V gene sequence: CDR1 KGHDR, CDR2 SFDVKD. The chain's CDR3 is CATSEREANYGYTF. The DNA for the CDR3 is TGTGCCACCAGTGAGAGGGAAGCTAACTATGGCTACACCTTC.